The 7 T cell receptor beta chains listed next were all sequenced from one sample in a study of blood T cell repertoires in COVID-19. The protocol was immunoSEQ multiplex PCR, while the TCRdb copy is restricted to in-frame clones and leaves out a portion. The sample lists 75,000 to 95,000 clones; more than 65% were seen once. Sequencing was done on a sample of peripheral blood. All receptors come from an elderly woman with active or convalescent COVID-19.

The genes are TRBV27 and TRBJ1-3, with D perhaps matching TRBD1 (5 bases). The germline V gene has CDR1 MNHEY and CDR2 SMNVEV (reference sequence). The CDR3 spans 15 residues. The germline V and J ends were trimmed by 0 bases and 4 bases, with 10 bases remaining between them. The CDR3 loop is CASSLSAGVGNTIYF. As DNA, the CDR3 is TGTGCCAGCAGTTTATCTGCGGGGGTAGGAAACACCATATATTTT.

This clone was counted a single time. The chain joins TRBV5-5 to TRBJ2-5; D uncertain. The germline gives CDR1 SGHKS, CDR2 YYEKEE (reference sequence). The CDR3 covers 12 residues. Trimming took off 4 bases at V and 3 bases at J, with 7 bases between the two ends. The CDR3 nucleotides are TGTGCCAGCAGCGTCGAGAAAGAGACCCAGTACTTC. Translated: CASSVEKETQYF.

Here the CDR3 DNA reads TGTGCCAGCAGGCCTACTCTGAACACCGGGGAGCTGTTTTTT. This translates into CASRPTLNTGELFF. The rearrangement links TRBV6-5 to TRBJ2-2; no clear D gene. Germline lookup yields CDR1 MNHEY and CDR2 SVGAGI. Trimming shortened V by 6 bases and J by 1 base, and 9 bases separated the two germline ends. The CDR3 loop spans 14 amino acids.

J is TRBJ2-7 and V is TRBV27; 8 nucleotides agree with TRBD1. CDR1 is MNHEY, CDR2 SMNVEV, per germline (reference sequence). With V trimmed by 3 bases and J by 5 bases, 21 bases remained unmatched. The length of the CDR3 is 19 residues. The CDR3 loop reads CASSFMGRKKDRDLDEQYF. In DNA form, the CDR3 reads TGTGCCAGCAGTTTTATGGGTAGGAAGAAGGACAGGGACTTAGACGAGCAGTACTTC.

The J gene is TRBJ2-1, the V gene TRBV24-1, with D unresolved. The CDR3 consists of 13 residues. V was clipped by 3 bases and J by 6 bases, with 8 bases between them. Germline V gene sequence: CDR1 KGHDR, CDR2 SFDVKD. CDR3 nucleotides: TGTGCCACCAGTGATCCCAATCCCAATGAGCAGTTCTTC. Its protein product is CATSDPNPNEQFF.

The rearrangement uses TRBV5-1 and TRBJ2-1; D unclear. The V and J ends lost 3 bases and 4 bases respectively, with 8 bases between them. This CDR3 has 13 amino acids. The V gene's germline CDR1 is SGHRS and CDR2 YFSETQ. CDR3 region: CASSSNFYNEQFF. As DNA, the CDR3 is TGCGCCAGCAGCTCGAACTTTTACAATGAGCAGTTCTTC.

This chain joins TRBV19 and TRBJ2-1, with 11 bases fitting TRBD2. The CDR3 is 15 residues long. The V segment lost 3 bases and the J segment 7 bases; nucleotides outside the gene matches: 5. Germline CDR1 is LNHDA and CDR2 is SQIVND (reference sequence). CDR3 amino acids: CASSILAGGRNEQFF. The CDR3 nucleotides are TGTGCCAGTAGTATCTTAGCGGGAGGGAGGAATGAGCAGTTCTTC.